The next 27 T cell receptor beta chains were all read from a single sample in a study of CXCR3-negative and CXCR3-positive naive CD8 T cells. Study-level points and caveats: TRB CDR3s were more hydrophobic in CXCR3-positive than in CXCR3-negative naive cells.

Libraries of TRB cDNA were made by 5' RACE and carried UMIs. TCRdb re-called the 5' RACE reads and gives one entry per CDR3 protein, without DNA. The sample features around 140,000 distinct CDR3 sequences, with 0.41% in its top ten. No cognate antigen is known for these TCRs. Sequenced input: naive CXCR3+ CD8+ T cells from blood. Subset defined: CD45RO-CCR7+CD27+CD95- naive CD8+ T cells expressing CXCR3 (TNR3+). The receptors stem from a human donor in good health. Some clones in this sample may be carry-over from other donors' samples.

This chain connects TRBV21-1 to TRBJ1-1; TCRdb names TRBD1, which stays unverified in the absence of DNA. TRBV21-1 is an annotated pseudogene. The CDR3 is made up of 15 amino acids. Here the CDR3 reads CASSKLGSPNTEAFF.

J is TRBJ2-7 and V is TRBV7-9; the D call from TCRdb, TRBD1, cannot be confirmed without DNA. Germline V gene data show CDR1 as SEHNR and CDR2 as FQNEAQ (reference sequence). The CDR3 has 13 residues. The CDR3 is CASSTGVVYEQYF.

The rearrangement joins TRBV20-1 to TRBJ2-1; TCRdb's D gene call, TRBD2, goes unchecked for lack of DNA. The CDR3 is 17 residues long. Germline V gene data show CDR1 as DFQATT and CDR2 as SNEGSKA (reference sequence). The CDR3 reads CSARGLAGEEYYNEQFF.

The chain employs TRBV2 and TRBJ2-5. Germline assignment: CDR1 SNHLY and CDR2 FYNNEI. The CDR3 covers 16 residues. The chain's CDR3 is CASSNSIVGFGETQYF.

This chain connects TRBV29-1 to TRBJ2-3; the TCRdb call, TRBD2, lacks DNA for checking. CDR1 and CDR2 from the germline V gene are SQVTM and ANQGSEA. This CDR3 spans 18 amino acids. The CDR3 sequence: CSVEERASGRLSTDTQYF.

This chain connects TRBV6-5 to TRBJ1-6; there is no DNA to check the TCRdb D call of TRBD1. The CDR3 consists of 14 residues. The germline gives CDR1 MNHEY, CDR2 SVGAGI. This CDR3 reads CASKPGQGRVPLHF.

The chain joins TRBV28 to TRBJ2-2; the TRBD2 assignment by TCRdb is unverifiable without DNA. CDR1 and CDR2 from the germline V gene are MDHEN and SYDVKM. The CDR3 has 16 amino acids. CDR3 loop: CASRPLLAGETGELFF. Full variable domain (missing parts from reference TRBV28 and TRBJ2-2): DVKVTQSSRYLVKRTGEKVFLECVQDMDHENMFWYRQDPGLGLRLIYFSYDVKMKEKGDIPEGYSVSREKKERFSLILESASTNQTSMYLCASRPLLAGETGELFFGEGSRLTVL.

The chain joins TRBV7-3 to TRBJ2-1; TCRdb's assignment of TRBD1 cannot be checked, as there is no DNA. In germline, CDR1 is SGHTA, CDR2 FQGTGA. The CDR3 is made up of 15 amino acids. CDR3 sequence reads: CASSLLPGVTNEQFF.

The chain couples TRBV29-1 to TRBJ2-7. Germline CDR1 is SQVTM and CDR2 is ANQGSEA. This CDR3 comprises 12 residues. The CDR3 reads CSVVQSTYEQYF.

This chain connects TRBV7-9 to TRBJ1-5; without DNA, the TCRdb call of TRBD1 cannot be checked. This CDR3 has 14 amino acids. CDR1 and CDR2 (germline): SEHNR, FQNEAQ (reference sequence). CDR3 loop: CASSPWADNQPQHF. Full variable domain (remainder filled in from reference TRBV7-9 and TRBJ1-5): DTGVSQNPRHKITKRGQNVTFRCDPISEHNRLYWYRQTLGQGPEFLTYFQNEAQLEKSRLLSDRFSAERPKGSFSTLEIQRTEQGDSAMYLCASSPWADNQPQHFGDGTRLSIL.

This rearrangement joins TRBV7-6 to TRBJ2-7; there is no DNA to check the TCRdb D call of TRBD2. Germline CDR1 and CDR2: SGHVS and FNYEAQ. The CDR3 spans 16 residues. The CDR3 spells CASSLGSSGILYEQYF.

The rearrangement links TRBV11-2 to TRBJ2-1; there is no DNA to check the TCRdb D call of TRBD1. Germline V CDR1 and CDR2: SGHAT, FQNNGV. The length of the CDR3 is 15 residues. The CDR3 loop reads CASSLEGRGMGEQFF.

The gene calls are TRBV10-3 and TRBJ1-2; lacking DNA, the TRBD1 call made by TCRdb goes unchecked. Per germline, CDR1 ENHRY and CDR2 SYGVKD. The CDR3 contains 16 residues. The CDR3 is CAISTSDALANYGYTF.

The chain's CDR3 is CASSLPRGIDSYEQYF. The V and J genes are TRBV13 and TRBJ2-7; TCRdb proposes TRBD2, but this gene call is untestable without DNA. This CDR3 region has 16 residues. Germline assignment: CDR1 PRHDT and CDR2 FYEKMQ (reference sequence).

The V call is TRBV20-1, the J call TRBJ1-1; TCRdb selects TRBD1, and the lack of DNA leaves this call unchecked. Germline assignment: CDR1 DFQATT and CDR2 SNEGSKA (reference sequence). The CDR3 totals 17 residues. CDR3 sequence reads: CSARDPRDSNMNTEAFF.

V gene TRBV4-3 combines with J gene TRBJ1-1. The germline V gene has CDR1 LGHNA and CDR2 YSLEER. The CDR3 length is 14 residues. CDR3 residues: CASSQDRRGTEAFF.

The CDR3 is CASGTGGSTYEQYF. The rearrangement links TRBV27 to TRBJ2-7; as DNA is missing, the TRBD1 call by TCRdb cannot be tested. The CDR3 covers 14 residues. The germline CDR1 and CDR2 sequences are MNHEY and SMNVEV (reference sequence).

The V call is TRBV5-4, the J call TRBJ2-1. The CDR3 length is 16 residues. Germline V CDR1 and CDR2: SGHNT, YYREEE (reference sequence). The CDR3: CASSGSSGIEHNEQFF.

V gene TRBV24-1 combines with J gene TRBJ2-2. CDR1 KGHDR and CDR2 SFDVKD come from the germline V gene. The CDR3 is made up of 15 amino acids. CDR3 protein: CATSDFGDYTGELFF.

The chain uses TRBV13 and TRBJ2-1; the TCRdb D gene call, TRBD1, has no DNA to confirm it. Germline CDR1 is PRHDT and CDR2 is FYEKMQ (reference sequence). The CDR3 extends over 15 amino acids. The CDR3 sequence: CASSPGTGSYNEQFF.

V is TRBV19 and J is TRBJ2-7; the D call of TRBD1 rests on TCRdb alone, since no DNA is present to check it. The CDR3 has 13 amino acids. Germline CDR1 reads LNHDA; CDR2 reads SQIVND (reference sequence). The CDR3 loop reads CASSIGGGYEQYF. Together with reference TRBV19 and TRBJ2-7, the CDR3 gives the full variable domain: DGGITQSPKYLFRKEGQNVTLSCEQNLNHDAMYWYRQDPGQGLRLIYYSQIVNDFQKGDIAEGYSVSREKKESFPLTVTSAQKNPTAFYLCASSIGGGYEQYFGPGTRLTVT.

The chain carries TRBV5-1 and TRBJ2-5. The CDR3 is made up of 15 amino acids. Germline assignment: CDR1 SGHRS and CDR2 YFSETQ. This CDR3 reads CASSLAWSGQETQYF. Full variable domain (missing parts from reference TRBV5-1 and TRBJ2-5): KAGVTQTPRYLIKTRGQQVTLSCSPISGHRSVSWYQQTPGQGLQFLFEYFSETQRNKGNFPGRFSGRQFSNSRSEMNVSTLELGDSALYLCASSLAWSGQETQYFGPGTRLLVL.

The chain has TRBV29-1 and TRBJ2-3; the D gene TCRdb calls, TRBD2, cannot be checked with no DNA. From germline, CDR1 is SQVTM and CDR2 ANQGSEA. The length of the CDR3 is 16 residues. CDR3 sequence reads: CSVEVTSGESTDTQYF.

This chain links TRBV10-3 with TRBJ2-7; TCRdb's assignment of TRBD1 cannot be checked, as there is no DNA. The germline V gene has CDR1 ENHRY and CDR2 SYGVKD. The CDR3 is 15 residues long. CDR3 amino acids: CAISETGRSSGEQYF.

The chain employs TRBV4-3 and TRBJ2-7. There are 15 residues in the CDR3. CDR1 LGHNA and CDR2 YSLEER come from the germline V gene. This CDR3 is CASSQDLDGYYEQYF.

The rearrangement links TRBV6-2 or TRBV6-3 to TRBJ2-6; absent DNA, TCRdb's TRBD1 call cannot be checked. Germline assignment: CDR1 MNHEY and CDR2 SVGEGT. The CDR3 is made up of 19 amino acids. The CDR3 sequence: CASSYSIGTEASGANVLTF.

This chain's CDR3 is CSVWRWNTEAFF. This chain uses TRBV29-1 with TRBJ1-1. CDR3 length: 12 amino acids. Germline loops: CDR1 SQVTM, CDR2 ANQGSEA.